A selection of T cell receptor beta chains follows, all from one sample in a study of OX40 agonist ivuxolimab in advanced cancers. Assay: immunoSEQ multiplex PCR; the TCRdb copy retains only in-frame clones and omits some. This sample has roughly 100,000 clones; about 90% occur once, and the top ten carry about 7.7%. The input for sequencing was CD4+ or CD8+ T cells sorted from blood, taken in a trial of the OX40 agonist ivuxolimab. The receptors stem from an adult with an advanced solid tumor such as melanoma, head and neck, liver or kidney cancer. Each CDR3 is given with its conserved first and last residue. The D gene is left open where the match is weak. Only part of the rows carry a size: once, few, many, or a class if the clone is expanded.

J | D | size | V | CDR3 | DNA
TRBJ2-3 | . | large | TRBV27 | CASSLVGSTDTQYF | TGTGCCAGCAGTTTGGTCGGAAGCACAGATACGCAGTATTTT
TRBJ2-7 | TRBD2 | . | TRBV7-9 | CASGSSGGTYEQYF | TGTGCCAGCGGAAGCAGCGGGGGTACCTACGAGCAGTACTTC
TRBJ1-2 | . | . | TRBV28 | CASSFQGGYTF | TGTGCCAGCAGTTTCCAGGGTGGCTACACCTTC
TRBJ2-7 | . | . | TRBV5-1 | CASSPGRLRYEQYF | TGCGCCAGCAGTCCCGGACGGCTACGGTACGAGCAGTACTTC
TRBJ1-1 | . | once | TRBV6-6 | CASSYLGGTEAFF | TGTGCCAGCAGTTACCTGGGGGGCACTGAAGCTTTCTTT
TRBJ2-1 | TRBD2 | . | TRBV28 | CASSRTSGRGGSYNEQFF | TGTGCCAGCAGTAGGACTAGCGGGAGGGGAGGCTCCTACAATGAGCAGTTCTTC
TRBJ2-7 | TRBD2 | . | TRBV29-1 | CSVLAGVRVYEQYF | TGCAGCGTGTTAGCGGGAGTAAGAGTCTACGAGCAGTACTTC
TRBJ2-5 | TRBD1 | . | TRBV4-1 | CASSQVQGDQETQYF | TGCGCCAGCAGCCAAGTGCAGGGGGACCAAGAGACCCAGTACTTC
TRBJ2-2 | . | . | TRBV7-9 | CASTLSLAVGSTGELFF | TGTGCCAGCACCCTATCATTAGCGGTAGGGAGCACCGGGGAGCTGTTTTTT
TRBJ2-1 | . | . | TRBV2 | CASSGVFSDEQFF | TGTGCCAGCAGTGGGGTGTTTTCCGATGAGCAGTTCTTC
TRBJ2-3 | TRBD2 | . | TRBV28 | CASSFPGTITDTQYF | TGTGCCAGCAGTTTCCCCGGGACTATCACAGATACGCAGTATTTT
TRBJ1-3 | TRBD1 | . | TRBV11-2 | CASSSKDRGTPGNTIYF | TGTGCCAGCAGCTCGAAAGACAGGGGTACACCAGGAAACACCATATATTTT
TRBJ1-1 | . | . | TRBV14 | CASSQVRGLSEAFF | TGTGCCAGCAGCCAAGTGCGGGGGCTTTCTGAAGCTTTCTTT
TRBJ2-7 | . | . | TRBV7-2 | CASSLATDSYEQYF | TGTGCCAGCAGCTTAGCGACAGACTCCTACGAGCAGTACTTC
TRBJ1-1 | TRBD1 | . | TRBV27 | CASSLGQGNTEAFF | TGTGCCAGCAGTTTGGGACAGGGGAACACTGAAGCTTTCTTT
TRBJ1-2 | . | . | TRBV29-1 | CSVEGSRNYGYTF | TGCAGCGTTGAAGGGTCCAGGAACTATGGCTACACCTTC
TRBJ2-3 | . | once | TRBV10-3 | CAISEKQNYVLDTQYF | TGTGCCATCAGTGAAAAACAAAATTATGTTTTAGATACGCAGTATTTT
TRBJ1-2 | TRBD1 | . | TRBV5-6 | CASSLPGQAYYGYTF | TGTGCCAGCAGCCTACCGGGACAGGCATACTATGGCTACACCTTC
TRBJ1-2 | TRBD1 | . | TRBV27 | CASSWKGADYGYTF | TGTGCCAGCAGTTGGAAGGGGGCTGACTATGGCTACACCTTC
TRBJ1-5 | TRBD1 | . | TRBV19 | CASSISGGNSNQPQHF | TGTGCCAGTAGTATATCAGGGGGCAATAGCAATCAGCCCCAGCATTTT
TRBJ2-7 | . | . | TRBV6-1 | CASRGTPASYEQYF | TGTGCCAGCAGAGGGACGCCTGCCTCCTACGAGCAGTACTTC
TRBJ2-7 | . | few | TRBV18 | CASSPEGEQYF | TGTGCCAGCTCACCAGAGGGCGAGCAGTACTTC
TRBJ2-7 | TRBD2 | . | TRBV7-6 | CASSLAEAGGPGEQYF | TGTGCCAGCAGCTTAGCGGAAGCGGGAGGGCCGGGCGAGCAGTACTTC
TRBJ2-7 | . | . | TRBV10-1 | CASTNSVPSYEQYF | TGCGCCAGCACCAATAGTGTTCCCTCCTACGAGCAGTACTTC
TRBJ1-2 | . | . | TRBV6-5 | CAPRGGPGYGYTF | TGTGCCCCCCGGGGGGGACCCGGCTATGGCTACACCTTC
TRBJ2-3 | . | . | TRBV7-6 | CASSLGELGTQYF | TGTGCCAGCAGCTTAGGAGAGCTGGGTACGCAGTATTTT
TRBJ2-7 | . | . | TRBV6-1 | CASKDGGSYEQYF | TGTGCCAGCAAGGACGGCGGAAGCTACGAGCAGTACTTC
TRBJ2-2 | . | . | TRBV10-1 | CACNSGELFF | TGCGCCTGCAATTCCGGGGAGCTGTTTTTT
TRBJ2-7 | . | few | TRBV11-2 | CASSLTTISYEQYF | TGTGCCAGCAGCCTGACTACTATTTCCTACGAGCAGTACTTC
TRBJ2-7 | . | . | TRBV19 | CASSIDPALRGEQYF | TGTGCCAGTAGTATAGATCCGGCCCTACGGGGCGAGCAGTACTTC
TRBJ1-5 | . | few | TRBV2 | CASSDLGPQHF | TGTGCCAGCAGTGATTTGGGGCCCCAGCATTTT
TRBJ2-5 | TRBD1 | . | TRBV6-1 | CASSEGTGQAPLETQYF | TGTGCCAGCAGTGAAGGGACCGGACAGGCTCCGTTAGAGACCCAGTACTTC
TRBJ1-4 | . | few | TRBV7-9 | CASSSTSSEKLFF | TGTGCCAGCAGCTCTACGAGTAGTGAAAAACTGTTTTTT
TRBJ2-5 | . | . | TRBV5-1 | CASSLVSADQETQYF | TGCGCCAGCAGCTTGGTGTCGGCAGATCAAGAGACCCAGTACTTC
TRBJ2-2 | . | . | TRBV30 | CAWSALTGELFF | TGTGCCTGGAGTGCACTCACCGGGGAGCTGTTTTTT
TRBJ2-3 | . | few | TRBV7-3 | CASSLKVTDTQYF | TGTGCCAGCAGCTTAAAGGTCACAGATACGCAGTATTTT
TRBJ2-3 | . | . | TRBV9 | CASSVEEGATSTDTQYF | TGTGCCAGCAGCGTAGAAGAAGGAGCAACTAGCACAGATACGCAGTATTTT
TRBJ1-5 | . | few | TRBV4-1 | CASSQEAAPSSNQPQHF | TGCGCCAGCAGCCAAGAGGCAGCACCTTCTAGCAATCAGCCCCAGCATTTT
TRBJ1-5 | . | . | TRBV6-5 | CASSYGGQTGQPQHF | TGTGCCAGCAGTTACGGGGGGCAGACGGGTCAGCCCCAGCATTTT
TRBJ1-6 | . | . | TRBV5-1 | CASSSTLGARDSPLHF | TGCGCCAGCAGCTCCACCTTAGGGGCGCGGGATTCACCCCTCCACTTT
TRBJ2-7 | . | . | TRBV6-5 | CASSLGGGTPYEQYF | TGTGCCAGCAGTTTGGGAGGAGGGACACCTTACGAGCAGTACTTC
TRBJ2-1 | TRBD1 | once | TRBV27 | CASSTDRGDEQFF | TGTGCCAGCAGTACCGACAGGGGGGACGAGCAGTTCTTC
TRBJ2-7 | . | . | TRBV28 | CASSRSEQYF | TGTGCCAGCTCAAGAAGCGAGCAGTACTTC